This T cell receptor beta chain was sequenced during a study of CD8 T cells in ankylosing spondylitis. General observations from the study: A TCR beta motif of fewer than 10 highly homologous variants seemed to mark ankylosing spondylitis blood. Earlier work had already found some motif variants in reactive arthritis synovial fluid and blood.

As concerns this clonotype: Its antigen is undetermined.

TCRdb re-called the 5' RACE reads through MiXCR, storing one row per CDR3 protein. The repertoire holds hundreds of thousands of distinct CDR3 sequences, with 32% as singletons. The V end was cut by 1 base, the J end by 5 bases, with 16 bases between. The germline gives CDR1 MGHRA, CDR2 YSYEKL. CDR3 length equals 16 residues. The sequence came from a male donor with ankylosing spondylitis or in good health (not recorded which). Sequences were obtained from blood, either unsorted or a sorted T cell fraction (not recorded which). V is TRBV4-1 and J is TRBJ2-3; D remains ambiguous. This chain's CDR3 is CASSQGTSSLRDTQYF. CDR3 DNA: TGCGCCAGCAGCCAAGGAACCAGCTCGTTGAGAGATACGCAGTATTTT.